These 13 T cell receptor beta chains share one sample of origin, sequenced in a study of tumor-infiltrating lymphocytes in primary liver carcinoma. TCR beta cDNA came from roughly 550 ng total RNA, primed with a constant-region primer. Libraries for TCR beta were built through three nested multiplex PCR rounds, which together made up a slightly modified ARM-PCR procedure. The first two PCR rounds, roughly 10 cycles each, used TRBV1-TRBV30 forward primers and a C-beta reverse primer. TCRdb re-analysed the multiplex PCR reads in MiXCR, keeping a single row per CDR3 protein. There are 310,000 or so distinct CDR3 sequences in the sample; less than 65% occur only once, and about 6.5% lies in the top ten. Unsorted whole blood supplied the blood RNA, and germline DNA was isolated too. Sample: peripheral blood. The receptors stem from a man aged 35-49 years with primary liver carcinoma and hepatitis B virus infection.

A remark on this clonotype: A read error may produce the germline difference seen at one junction end. The chain joins TRBV6-1 to TRBJ1-5, with TRBD1 matching over 7 bases. This CDR3 has 14 amino acids. Germline V gene data show CDR1 as MNHNS and CDR2 as SASEGT. The CDR3 bases are TGTGCCGGCAGTAAGGACAGGAGTAATCAGCCCCAGCATTTT. This sequence encodes CAGSKDRSNQPQHF.

Note on this clonotype: A much larger clone lies one base from this, so it may be a read error. The CDR3 nucleotides are TGTGCCTGGAATTTCGTGTCGGGGGAAGCTTTCTTT. Protein: CAWNFVSGEAFF. The chain links TRBV30 to TRBJ1-1; D remains unclear. The CDR3 is made up of 12 amino acids. The germline V gene has CDR1 GTSNPN and CDR2 SVGIG (reference sequence). V lost 4 bases and J lost 8, with 14 bases in between.

This clonotype was seen many times. The chain is built from TRBV29-1 and TRBJ2-2, with TRBD2 matching over 7 bases. Germline loops: CDR1 SQVTM, CDR2 ANQGSEA. The CDR3 length is 15 residues. V gave up 6 bases and J gave up 4 bases; unmatched junction bases: 11. CDR3 loop: CSVKVGGGPTGELFF. The CDR3 bases are TGCAGCGTCAAGGTCGGGGGAGGGCCCACCGGGGAGCTGTTTTTT.

Points on this clonotype: At one of its ends the junction is not consistent with the germline gene, which may arise from a read error. This chain joins TRBV10-3 and TRBJ1-1; possibly TRBD1 for D (5 bases). The CDR3 runs to 15 residues. Germline values: CDR1 ENHRY, CDR2 SYGVKD. The CDR3 nucleotides read TGTGCCATCAGTGCCTCCGGGACGGACAACACTGGAGCTTTCTTT. Translation: CAISASGTDNTGAFF.

The J gene is TRBJ1-4, the V gene TRBV5-6; 7 bases map to TRBD1. The CDR3 totals 15 residues. After removal of 2 bases from V and 8 bases from J, the junction contained 9 bases not matched to a gene. Per the germline V gene, CDR1 is SGHDT and CDR2 is YYEEEE. CDR3 sequence: CASSLTGEVNEKLFF. In nucleotides, the CDR3 is TGTGCCAGCAGCTTAACAGGGGAGGTAAACGAAAAACTGTTTTTT.

In this sample, this clonotype turned up once. At one end, the junction sequence differs from germline, possibly due to a read error. The chain couples TRBV11-2 to TRBJ2-2; D assignment may be TRBD1 or TRBD2 (5 bases each). Germline V gene data show CDR1 as SGHAT and CDR2 as FQNNGV. The CDR3 sequence is 17 residues long. The CDR3 sequence is CASSQKGHGADTGELFF. In DNA, the CDR3 is TGTGCCAGCAGCCAAAAAGGACATGGGGCCGACACCGGGGAGCTGTTTTTC.

Worth noting for this clonotype: Its ends do not fully match the called genes, so a read error is possible. The V and J genes are TRBV6-5 and TRBJ1-6; D is undetermined. Germline CDR1 MNHEY, CDR2 SVGAGI. The CDR3 covers 13 residues. In DNA, the CDR3 is TGTACCAGCAATAAAGGGAATAATTCACCCCTCCACTTT. Protein sequence: CTSNKGNNSPLHF.

Regarding this clonotype: It may be a read error: a sequence one base away is much more abundant. The gene calls are TRBV6-1 and TRBJ1-5, with TRBD1 identical over 8 bases. Per germline, CDR1 MNHNS and CDR2 SASEGT. Trimming cost V 7 bases and J 7 bases; bases outside gene matches: 12. This CDR3 has 15 amino acids. The CDR3: CASTYRTGTWQPQHF. CDR3 DNA sequence: TGTGCCAGCACTTACAGGACAGGGACATGGCAGCCCCAGCATTTT.

This clonotype has a count of ten or more. The chain combines TRBV6-5 with TRBJ2-3; D gene ambiguous. CDR1 is MNHEY, CDR2 SVGAGI, per germline. V was pared by 6 bases and J by 3 bases, with 10 bases between. The CDR3 loop spans 13 amino acids. CDR3 region: CASRAGATDTQYF. The CDR3 DNA sequence: TGTGCCAGCAGGGCAGGTGCTACAGATACGCAGTATTTT.

CDR3 residues: CATAGDTTEAFF. CDR3 coding DNA: TGTGCCACCGCTGGGGACACCACTGAAGCTTTCTTT. The gene calls are TRBV24-1 and TRBJ1-1, with a weak D call TRBD1 (6 bases). The V end was cut by 9 bases, the J end by 4 bases, with 11 bases between. Germline V gene sequence: CDR1 KGHDR, CDR2 SFDVKD. The CDR3 is made up of 12 amino acids.

The table lists this clonotype with a few counts. V usage is TRBV7-9 and J usage is TRBJ2-5; 7 bases match TRBD1. Looked up from germline, CDR1 is SEHNR and CDR2 is FQNEAQ (reference sequence). V lost 4 bases, J lost 5 bases, and 7 bases stayed unmatched. There are 14 residues in the CDR3. CDR3 sequence: CASSYGQAGETQYF. CDR3 DNA: TGTGCCAGCAGCTACGGACAGGCAGGGGAGACCCAGTACTTC.

Only a few counts were recorded for this clonotype. A much larger clone is a single base away; this may be a read error. This chain links TRBV6-5 with TRBJ1-5, with D unclear. The CDR3 is 12 residues long. Germline loops: CDR1 MNHEY, CDR2 SVGAGI. CDR3 region: CVSSFLNQPQHF. In DNA form, the CDR3 reads TGTGTCAGCAGTTTCCTGAATCAGCCCCAGCATTTT.

This clonotype was counted between two and nine times. Being one base from a much bigger clone, this may be a read error. The V and J genes are TRBV6-2 or TRBV6-3 and TRBJ2-7; the match to TRBD1 covers 7 bases. Germline V gives CDR1 MNHEY, CDR2 SVGEGT. This CDR3 has 14 residues. The CDR3 sequence is CASSYGDRDYEQHF. CDR3 nucleotide sequence: TGTGCCAGCAGTTATGGGGACAGAGACTACGAGCAGCACTTC.